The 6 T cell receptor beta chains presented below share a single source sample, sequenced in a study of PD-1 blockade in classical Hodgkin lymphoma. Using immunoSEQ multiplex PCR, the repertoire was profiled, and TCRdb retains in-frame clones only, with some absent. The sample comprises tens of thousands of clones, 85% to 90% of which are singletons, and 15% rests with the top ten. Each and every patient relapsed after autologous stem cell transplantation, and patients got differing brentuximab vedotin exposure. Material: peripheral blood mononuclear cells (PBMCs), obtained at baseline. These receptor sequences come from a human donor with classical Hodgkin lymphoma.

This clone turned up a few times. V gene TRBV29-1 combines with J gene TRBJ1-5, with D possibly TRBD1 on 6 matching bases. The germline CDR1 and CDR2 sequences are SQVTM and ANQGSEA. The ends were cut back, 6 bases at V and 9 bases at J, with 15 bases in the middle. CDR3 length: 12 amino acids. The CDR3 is CSVRTGSGPQHF. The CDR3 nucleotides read TGCAGCGTCAGAACAGGGTCCGGGCCCCAGCATTTT.

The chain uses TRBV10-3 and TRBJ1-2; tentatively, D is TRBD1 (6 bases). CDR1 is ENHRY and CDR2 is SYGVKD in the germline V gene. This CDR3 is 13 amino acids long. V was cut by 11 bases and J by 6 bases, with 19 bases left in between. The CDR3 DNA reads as TGTGCCGGCCGACAGGAGGGCTTTGATGGCTACACCTTC. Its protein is CAGRQEGFDGYTF.

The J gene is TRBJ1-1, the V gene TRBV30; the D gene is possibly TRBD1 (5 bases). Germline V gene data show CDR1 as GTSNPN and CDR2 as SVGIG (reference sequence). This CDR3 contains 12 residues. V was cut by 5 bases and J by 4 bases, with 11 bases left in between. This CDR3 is CAWGDSGTEAFF. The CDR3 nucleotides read TGTGCCTGGGGCGACAGCGGCACTGAAGCTTTCTTT.

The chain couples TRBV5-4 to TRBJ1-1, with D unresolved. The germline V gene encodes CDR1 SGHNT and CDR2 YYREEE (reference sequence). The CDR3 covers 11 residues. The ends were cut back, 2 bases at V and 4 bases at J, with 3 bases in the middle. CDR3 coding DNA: TGTGCCAGCAGCTTCGGCACTGAAGCTTTCTTT. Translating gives CASSFGTEAFF.

The CDR3 loop reads CASGQVDTIYF. Written as DNA, the CDR3 is TGTGCCAGTGGGCAAGTGGACACCATATATTTT. The V gene is TRBV19, the J gene TRBJ1-3; D is uncertain. V was clipped by 8 bases and J by 8 bases, with 10 bases between them. CDR3 length: 11 residues. Germline V gene data show CDR1 as LNHDA and CDR2 as SQIVND (reference sequence).

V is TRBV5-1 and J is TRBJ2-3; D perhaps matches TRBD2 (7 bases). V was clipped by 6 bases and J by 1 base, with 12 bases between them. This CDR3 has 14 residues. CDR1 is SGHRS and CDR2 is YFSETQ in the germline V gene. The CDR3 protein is CASNEGGRTDTQYF. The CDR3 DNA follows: TGCGCCAGCAACGAGGGGGGGCGCACAGATACGCAGTATTTT. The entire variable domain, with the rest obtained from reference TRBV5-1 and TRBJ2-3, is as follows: KAGVTQTPRYLIKTRGQQVTLSCSPISGHRSVSWYQQTPGQGLQFLFEYFSETQRNKGNFPGRFSGRQFSNSRSEMNVSTLELGDSALYLCASNEGGRTDTQYFGPGTRLTVL.